A single sample is the source of the 15 T cell receptor beta chains below, sequenced in a study of blood T cells in healthy people across ages. Using a J-beta primer mix together with a sample-barcoded 5' primer, a second PCR was run for 7 to 11 cycles. TCRdb used MiXCR to reprocess the 5' RACE reads, holding one entry per CDR3 protein. The table shows about a million distinct CDR3 sequences, with 35% to 40% occurring only once. What was sequenced was blood. These receptors all stem from a man between 18 and 35 years old in good health.

This clonotype was observed a few times. The genes are TRBV10-3 and TRBJ2-3, with D unresolved. The germline CDR1 and CDR2 sequences are ENHRY and SYGVKD. The CDR3 loop spans 14 amino acids. V gave up 4 bases and J gave up 2 bases, with 10 bases separating them. The CDR3 region has the DNA TGTGCCATCAGTGGTAGCAGGCCCACAGATACGCAGTATTTT. Translation gives CAISGSRPTDTQYF.

This clonotype was detected only a few times. This sequence joins TRBV25-1 and TRBJ2-3; 9 positions match TRBD2. This CDR3 comprises 16 residues. Germline loops: CDR1 MGHDK, CDR2 SYGVNS. The ends lost 5 bases at V and 4 bases at J; junction bases unmatched: 10. The CDR3 is CASSLAGPPTPDTQYF. The CDR3 nucleotides read TGTGCCAGCAGTCTAGCGGGGCCCCCCACACCAGATACGCAGTATTTT. Full variable domain (missing parts from reference TRBV25-1 and TRBJ2-3): EADIYQTPRYLVIGTGKKITLECSQTMGHDKMYWYQQDPGMELHLIHYSYGVNSTEKGDLSSESTVSRIRTEHFPLTLESARPSHTSQYLCASSLAGPPTPDTQYFGPGTRLTVL.

This clonotype was picked up a small number of times. The chain has TRBV24-1 and TRBJ2-3; D might be TRBD1 or TRBD2, each matching 5 bases. The germline gives CDR1 KGHDR, CDR2 SFDVKD. The germline V and J ends were trimmed by 4 bases and 3 bases, with 10 bases remaining between them. The CDR3 sequence is 14 residues long. The DNA for the CDR3 is TGTGCCACCAGTGACCCAGGGACGACAGATACGCAGTATTTT. Translated, it gives CATSDPGTTDTQYF.

This clonotype was counted a few times. The chain joins TRBV29-1 to TRBJ2-5; possible D gene TRBD1, 6 bases. V shed 0 bases and J shed 4 bases, with 9 bases lying between them. CDR3 length equals 13 residues. Germline V gene data show CDR1 as SQVTM and CDR2 as ANQGSEA. The CDR3 is CSVEDTRGETQYF. For the CDR3, the DNA is TGCAGCGTTGAAGATACCAGGGGAGAGACCCAGTACTTC.

This clonotype was counted a few times. The chain combines TRBV11-2 with TRBJ1-1, with TRBD1 as a possible D gene (5 bases). Trimming pared 0 bases from V and 7 bases from J, leaving 9 bases between. This CDR3 region has 13 residues. Germline V gene data show CDR1 as SGHAT and CDR2 as FQNNGV. The CDR3 DNA reads TGTGCCAGCAGCTTAGACCCCGACAGTGAAGCTTTCTTT. It yields the protein CASSLDPDSEAFF.

This chain uses TRBV7-9 with TRBJ1-4, with 10 nucleotides matching TRBD1. This CDR3 comprises 18 residues. Looked up from germline, CDR1 is SEHNR and CDR2 is FQNEAQ (reference sequence). Trimming cost V 5 bases and J 2 bases; bases outside gene matches: 11. The chain's CDR3 is CASSGTGTGEVTNEKLFF. The CDR3 DNA sequence: TGTGCCAGCAGCGGTACCGGGACAGGGGAGGTCACTAATGAAAAACTGTTTTTT.

The chain uses TRBV6-6 and TRBJ2-2; 9 nucleotides line up with TRBD1. The V gene end was trimmed by 4 bases and the J gene end by 1 base; junction bases not matched to a gene: 4. Germline-derived CDR1 and CDR2 are MNHNY and SVGAGI (reference sequence). The length of the CDR3 is 16 residues. The DNA for the CDR3 is TGTGCCAGCAGTTCCTTGACAGGGGGGAACACCGGGGAGCTGTTTTTT. Translation: CASSSLTGGNTGELFF.

V usage is TRBV4-3 and J usage is TRBJ2-1; D is tentatively TRBD1 or TRBD2 (6 bases each). Gene TRBJ2-7 matches the end of the DNA better, so the J call may be wrong. This CDR3 has 16 amino acids. Germline V CDR1 and CDR2: LGHNA, YSLEER. In DNA, the CDR3 is TGCGCCAGCAGCCAGAACGCGAGGGGGGCGTACAATGAGCAGTACTTC. Translating it yields CASSQNARGAYNEQYF.

The sample holds one count of this clonotype. The chain employs TRBV7-9 and TRBJ2-7; TRBD2 is a possible D gene (6 bases). Trimming took off 3 bases at V and 7 bases at J, with 19 bases between the two ends. The CDR3 runs 15 residues. Germline V gene lookup returns CDR1 SEHNR and CDR2 FQNEAQ (reference sequence). The chain's CDR3 is CASSLGTPAYNEQYF. The CDR3 DNA sequence: TGTGCCAGCAGCTTGGGGACTCCCGCCTACAATGAGCAGTACTTC.

The rearrangement joins TRBV12-3 or TRBV12-4 to TRBJ1-2; D possibly corresponds to TRBD1 (5 bases). The V end was cut by 6 bases, the J end by 12 bases, with 14 bases between. The CDR3 sequence is 11 residues long. CDR3 DNA: TGTGCCAGCAGCCCCGGGGGGGTCCACACCTTC. Translation: CASSPGGVHTF.

The sample holds a few counts of this clonotype. The V and J genes are TRBV4-2 and TRBJ2-3; TRBD2 might be the D (6 bases). Trimming took off 2 bases at V and 0 bases at J, with 15 bases between the two ends. CDR1 and CDR2 from the germline V gene are LGHNA and YNFKEQ. The CDR3 loop spans 17 amino acids. CDR3 loop: CASSQLGGAYSTDTQYF. CDR3 in DNA: TGTGCCAGCAGCCAACTGGGCGGGGCTTATAGCACAGATACGCAGTATTTT.

This clonotype was counted between two and nine times. The V gene is TRBV20-1, the J gene TRBJ1-5, with D tentatively TRBD1 (5 bases). Trimming removed 4 bases at V and 9 bases at J, with 28 bases between. The CDR3 has 17 amino acids. The germline V gene has CDR1 DFQATT and CDR2 SNEGSKA (reference sequence). The CDR3 protein is CSATEGVATRTYRPQHF. The CDR3 DNA reads TGCAGTGCTACGGAAGGGGTGGCGACACGAACTTATCGGCCCCAGCATTTT.

The CDR3 region is CASSGRGREAFF. The CDR3 DNA follows: TGTGCCAGCAGCGGAAGGGGCAGGGAAGCTTTCTTT. The rearrangement links TRBV11-2 to TRBJ1-1; TRBD1 might be the D (5 bases). V was cut by 5 bases and J by 8 bases, with 12 bases left in between. Germline CDR1 reads SGHAT; CDR2 reads FQNNGV. CDR3 length: 12 amino acids.

The CDR3 is CAATGAGANVLTF. The DNA for the CDR3 is TGTGCCGCCACAGGGGCTGGGGCCAACGTCCTGACTTTC. J is TRBJ2-6 and V is TRBV10-3, with 7 bases fitting TRBD1. Germline V CDR1 and CDR2: ENHRY, SYGVKD. V shed 11 bases, J shed 2 bases, and the junction held 3 bases outside the gene matches. The CDR3 sequence is 13 residues long.

The chain couples TRBV9 to TRBJ2-3, with 9 bases matching TRBD2. The V gene's germline CDR1 is SGDLS and CDR2 YYNGEE. The CDR3 spans 20 residues. Unmatched junction bases numbered 19, after V lost 3 bases and J lost 2 bases. DNA of the CDR3: TGTGCCAGCAGCGAGCCCCTCCATCCGAGACTAGCGGAGAACACAGATACGCAGTATTTT. Encoded protein: CASSEPLHPRLAENTDTQYF.